This record looks at one T cell receptor beta chain sequence and its context. Trimming left V 6 bases short and J 4 bases short, with 14 bases between. Germline-derived CDR1 and CDR2 are MNHEY and SVGAGI. The CDR3 sequence is 14 residues long. The data were taken from a study of patients and donors after allogeneic stem cell transplantation. From the RT-PCR reads, TCRdb called clonotypes with MiXCR, one entry per CDR3 protein. The sample records about 28,000 distinct CDR3 sequences, about 6.5% being singletons. Sequenced input: blood, either unsorted or a sorted T cell fraction (not recorded which). The sequence was obtained from a human donor who was either an allogeneic HSCT recipient or a stem cell or donor lymphocyte infusion donor (not recorded which). It is not recorded whose cells these are; they may come from a transplant donor. The chain carries TRBV6-5 and TRBJ2-3, with D perhaps matching TRBD2 (5 bases). CDR3 coding DNA: TGTGCCAGCAGCATACTAGGAGCCTCAGATACGCAGTATTTT. This translates into CASSILGASDTQYF.